The rows below give T cell receptor beta chains drawn from one sample of a study of blood T cell repertoires in COVID-19. Assay used: immunoSEQ multiplex PCR; TCRdb lists only in-frame clones, some missing. Among 120,000 to 150,000 clones listed, roughly 80% were seen once. The sequenced sample consisted of peripheral blood. All receptors come from a human donor in a cohort sampled during active COVID-19. Each CDR3 is given with its conserved first and last residue. The order of the fields is J gene, V gene, D gene, clone size, CDR3 DNA, CDR3 protein. A D gene is named only where the DNA matches it firmly. A row's size may be missing; if present it is once, few, many or a size class.

TRBJ2-3,TRBV18,TRBD1,.,TGTGCCAGCTCACCCCGGACAGGGGGCGCAGATACGCAGTATTTT,CASSPRTGGADTQYF
TRBJ2-1,TRBV4-2,.,.,TGTGCCAGCAGCCAAGATCTTCCGGGGTCCGTATACAATGAGCAGTTCTTC,CASSQDLPGSVYNEQFF
TRBJ2-1,TRBV3-1/TRBV3-2,.,.,TGTGCCAGCAGCCAACTTCGAGCTGAGCAGTTCTTC,CASSQLRAEQFF
TRBJ1-4,TRBV7-9,TRBD1,.,TGTGCCAGCAGCTTAAAATCCGGCGGGACAGCTAATGAAAAACTGTTTTTT,CASSLKSGGTANEKLFF
TRBJ2-4,TRBV7-2,TRBD1,.,TGTGCCAGCAGCGTAATCTCGACAGGGGGTCTCATTCAGTACTTC,CASSVISTGGLIQYF
TRBJ1-1,TRBV2,TRBD1,.,TGTGCCAGCAGTTTCTCAACAGGGGCTAACACTGAAGCTTTCTTT,CASSFSTGANTEAFF
TRBJ1-6,TRBV10-3,.,few,TGTGCCATCAGTAATTCGGGGAGCTCCTATAATTCACCCCTCCACTTT,CAISNSGSSYNSPLHF
TRBJ1-6,TRBV12-5,.,.,TGTGCTAGTGGTTTGTCGACAGGAGAGGGAAGGAATTCACCCCTCCACTTT,CASGLSTGEGRNSPLHF
TRBJ2-1,TRBV7-2,TRBD2,.,TGTGCCAGCAGCTTAGCTCGGCTGCGCGGACTAGCGGGAGGGTCCGATAATGAGCAGTTCTTC,CASSLARLRGLAGGSDNEQFF
TRBJ2-3,TRBV19,.,.,TGTGCCAGCAGAGGCGGCCAGTTCACAGATACGCAGTATTTT,CASRGGQFTDTQYF
TRBJ2-3,TRBV7-3,TRBD1,.,TGTGCCAGCAGCTTCGACAGGGGGAACACAGATACGCAGTATTTT,CASSFDRGNTDTQYF
TRBJ2-6,TRBV30,TRBD1,.,TGTGCCTGGAGTCAGGGACAGTCTGGGGCCAACGTCCTGACTTTC,CAWSQGQSGANVLTF
TRBJ2-1,TRBV7-9,.,.,TGTGCCAGCAGCTTATCGACACTTGGGCAGTTCTTC,CASSLSTLGQFF